A selection of T cell receptor beta chains follows, all from one sample in a study of T cells in localized non-small cell lung cancer. Measured with immunoSEQ multiplex PCR; TCRdb has only the in-frame clones, and not every one. The data show about 82,000 clones, less than 85% seen once. The source was PBMCs, collected before any cancer treatment. The receptors come from a man aged 35 to 69 with stage II squamous cell lung carcinoma. CDR3s include the opening cysteine and the closing phenylalanine or tryptophan. D genes are given only for firm matches. Clone size is shown for a subset of rows, as once, few, many or a class of expanded clone.

TRBV10-1	-	TRBJ2-7	14	-	TGCGCCAGCAGGAGGCGGGTAGGCCGCAACGAGCAGTACTTC	CASRRRVGRNEQYF
TRBV4-1	-	TRBJ1-5	19	TRBD1	TGCGCCAGCAGCCAAGATATGACAGGGGGTTCGAAAAGGGGTCAGCCCCAGCATTTT	CASSQDMTGGSKRGQPQHF
TRBV2	few	TRBJ2-1	13	-	TGTGCCAGCAGTGAAGCGCTTTTCGATGAGCAGTTCTTC	CASSEALFDEQFF
TRBV7-2	-	TRBJ1-1	14	-	TGTGCCAGCAGCTTATCAGGGTTGAACACTGAAGCTTTCTTT	CASSLSGLNTEAFF
TRBV7-3	once	TRBJ2-2	14	-	TGTGCCAGCAGCCTATCAGGGAGCACCGGGGAGCTGTTTTTT	CASSLSGSTGELFF
TRBV5-4	-	TRBJ2-3	16	-	TGTGCCAGCAGCTTGAAGGTCGGGGCGCCCACAGATACGCAGTATTTT	CASSLKVGAPTDTQYF
TRBV5-4	-	TRBJ1-2	13	-	TGTGCCAGCAGTTCCCCCGGGGACTATGGCTACACCTTC	CASSSPGDYGYTF
TRBV9	-	TRBJ2-3	14	-	TGTGCCAGCAGCGTAGAAACTAGCTCAGATACGCAGTATTTT	CASSVETSSDTQYF
TRBV5-4	-	TRBJ1-2	12	-	TGTGCCAGCAGCCTCCGGGACAATGGCTACACCTTC	CASSLRDNGYTF
TRBV28	-	TRBJ2-1	16	TRBD2	TGTGCCAGCAGTACGATAGCGGGATTAAACTACAATGAGCAGTTCTTC	CASSTIAGLNYNEQFF
TRBV28	-	TRBJ2-7	12	-	TGTGCCAGCAGGGGTCCCTCCTACGAGCAGTACTTC	CASRGPSYEQYF
TRBV27	-	TRBJ2-7	13	-	TGTGCCAGCAGTTCAGGGAACTCCTACGAGCAGTACTTC	CASSSGNSYEQYF
TRBV28	-	TRBJ2-2	17	TRBD1	TGTGCCAGCAGAACCCCACAGGGGGCGCGGGACACCGGGGAGCTGTTTTTT	CASRTPQGARDTGELFF
TRBV5-1	-	TRBJ2-7	15	TRBD1	TGCGCCAGCACACTACCGGGACAGGGGGCCAACGAGCAGTACTTC	CASTLPGQGANEQYF
TRBV25-1	-	TRBJ2-1	12	-	TGTGCCAGCAGTGAATCAGGAGCTATACAGTTCTTC	CASSESGAIQFF
TRBV29-1	once	TRBJ2-1	13	-	TGCAGCGTTGATCGGTGGGAAAGCAATGAGCAGTTCTTC	CSVDRWESNEQFF
TRBV7-9	-	TRBJ2-1	17	TRBD1	TGTGCCAGCAGCTCGGGACAGGTTTCGCTCTCCTACAATGAGCAGTTCTTC	CASSSGQVSLSYNEQFF
TRBV13	-	TRBJ1-1	13	-	TGTGCCAGCAGCCCCCCAGGGACCACTGAAGCTTTCTTT	CASSPPGTTEAFF
TRBV28	-	TRBJ2-1	17	TRBD2	TGTGCCAGCAGTTCCCAGCGGGAGGGCCGAATATACAATGAGCAGTTCTTC	CASSSQREGRIYNEQFF
TRBV7-2	-	TRBJ2-3	14	-	TGTGCCAGCAGCCCCCGGCGAGGCACAGATACGCAGTATTTT	CASSPRRGTDTQYF
TRBV5-6	-	TRBJ1-1	14	-	TGTGCCAGCAGCCCCTTCGTTCAGGGTGGTGAAGCTTTCTTT	CASSPFVQGGEAFF
TRBV7-2	-	TRBJ2-7	15	-	TGTGCCAGCAGCTTAGGAGGGACTCTCTCCTACGAGCAGTACTTC	CASSLGGTLSYEQYF
TRBV2	-	TRBJ2-1	14	-	TGTGCCAGCAGTGAAAACGCCGGAGGGCATGAGCAGTTCTTC	CASSENAGGHEQFF
TRBV19	once	TRBJ2-5	13	-	TGTGCCAGTAGTATAGGTTACCAAGAGACCCAGTACTTC	CASSIGYQETQYF
TRBV18	-	TRBJ2-5	13	-	TGTGCCAGCTCAAGCAGTGGGGGAGAGACCCAGTACTTC	CASSSSGGETQYF
TRBV6-5	-	TRBJ1-2	15	TRBD1	TGTGCCAGCAGCCAATTTATGACAGGGACTCATGGCTACACCTTC	CASSQFMTGTHGYTF
TRBV5-5	-	TRBJ1-2	18	TRBD1	TGTGCCAGCAGCTTGAATTCGGGGACAGGGATTTCTAACTATGGCTACACCTTC	CASSLNSGTGISNYGYTF
TRBV9	few	TRBJ2-1	15	-	TGTGCCAGCAGCGTTGGAGCTAGCTCCTACAATGAGCAGTTCTTC	CASSVGASSYNEQFF
TRBV19	-	TRBJ2-3	15	-	TGTGCCAGTAGTCCAGAGAGATTCGGGGAAGGTACGCAGTATTTT	CASSPERFGEGTQYF
TRBV9	many	TRBJ1-3	16	TRBD1	TGTGCCAGCAGCGTAACAACAGGGGGCGAAAAAAGCACCATATATTTT	CASSVTTGGEKSTIYF
TRBV2	-	TRBJ2-7	14	-	TGTGCCAGCCGATCGGCAGGCCTCTCCTACGAGCAGTACTTC	CASRSAGLSYEQYF
TRBV6-5	many	TRBJ1-1	12	-	TGTGCCAGCGGGGGAGGTCCAACTGAAGCTTTCTTT	CASGGGPTEAFF
TRBV7-2	-	TRBJ1-2	15	-	TGTGCCAGCAGCTTAGTCTCTGCGGGCGGGGGAGGCTACACCTTC	CASSLVSAGGGGYTF
TRBV5-5	-	TRBJ2-7	13	TRBD1	TGTGCCAGCAGCGACAGGGGATTAGACGAGCAGTACTTC	CASSDRGLDEQYF
TRBV20-1	-	TRBJ2-7	11	-	TGCAGTGCTCGGGCCAGCTACGAGCAGTACTTC	CSARASYEQYF
TRBV5-6	-	TRBJ2-7	15	TRBD1	TGTGCCAGCAGCCCAGGGACAGGGGTCCCGCCCGAGCAGTACTTC	CASSPGTGVPPEQYF
TRBV7-2	once	TRBJ2-7	15	-	TGTGCCAGCAGCCACGACATTGGGTGGTCCTACGAGCAGTACTTC	CASSHDIGWSYEQYF
TRBV6-5	-	TRBJ2-2	15	-	TGTGCCAGCAGAATGGGGGGGCCAAACACCGGGGAGCTGTTTTTT	CASRMGGPNTGELFF
TRBV15	once	TRBJ1-1	17	TRBD1	TGTGCCACCAGCACAGCTCTTCCCCAGGGGGCCAACACTGAAGCTTTCTTT	CATSTALPQGANTEAFF
TRBV5-3	-	TRBJ2-5	14	-	TGTGCCAGAAGCCCGCTTGGACTAAAAGAGACCCAGTACTTC	CARSPLGLKETQYF
TRBV25-1	once	TRBJ2-7	15	TRBD2	TGTGCCAGCAGTGAGCTAGCGGGAGGGTCCTACGAGCAGTACTTC	CASSELAGGSYEQYF
TRBV5-1	once	TRBJ2-5	14	-	TGCGCCAGCAGCTTGGACTACCGTCAAGAGACCCAGTACTTC	CASSLDYRQETQYF
TRBV27	few	TRBJ2-2	14	-	TGTGCCAGCGGGGAGGGGGCGAGGACCGGGGAGCTGTTTTTT	CASGEGARTGELFF
TRBV6-6	-	TRBJ2-1	14	TRBD2	TGTGCCAGCAGTCTTACTAGCGGGAGCGATGAGCAGTTCTTC	CASSLTSGSDEQFF
TRBV15	few	TRBJ2-7	16	-	TGTGCCACCAGCAGAGATCTAGTAGCCCACTCCTACGAGCAGTACTTC	CATSRDLVAHSYEQYF
TRBV2	few	TRBJ1-6	16	-	TGTGCCAGCAGTGATGGGCAGCCCGGGACAAATTCACCCCTCCACTTT	CASSDGQPGTNSPLHF